Here is one T cell receptor (beta chain) with its context. Its target is unknown. Trimming left V 5 bases short and J 7 bases short, with 11 bases between. This CDR3 is 12 amino acids long. Clones were read by immunoSEQ multiplex PCR, and TCRdb kept only the in-frame ones, dropping some. Altogether about 120,000 clones are present, roughly 90% being singletons, with the ten largest covering around 15%. The data derive from a study of T cell responses to AZD1222 COVID-19 vaccine. Overall study context: Analysis merged second doses at about 4 or about 12 weeks. Overall study results and limits: CD4 TCRs covered the whole spike, strongest at regions 160-218 and 743-854. Seropositivity was recorded at baseline in only five to seven AZD1222 recipients. Females made up more of the donors, who were largely white British, and clonal diversity may have come out too low.

J is TRBJ1-2 and V is TRBV12-3 or TRBV12-4, with a possible D match to TRBD1 (5 bases). The TCR originated in an adult in good health. The source was peripheral blood, collected on day 0 of AZD1222 vaccination. CDR3 protein: CASSIRVGGYTF. Written as DNA, the CDR3 is TGTGCCAGCAGTATCAGGGTTGGTGGCTACACCTTC.